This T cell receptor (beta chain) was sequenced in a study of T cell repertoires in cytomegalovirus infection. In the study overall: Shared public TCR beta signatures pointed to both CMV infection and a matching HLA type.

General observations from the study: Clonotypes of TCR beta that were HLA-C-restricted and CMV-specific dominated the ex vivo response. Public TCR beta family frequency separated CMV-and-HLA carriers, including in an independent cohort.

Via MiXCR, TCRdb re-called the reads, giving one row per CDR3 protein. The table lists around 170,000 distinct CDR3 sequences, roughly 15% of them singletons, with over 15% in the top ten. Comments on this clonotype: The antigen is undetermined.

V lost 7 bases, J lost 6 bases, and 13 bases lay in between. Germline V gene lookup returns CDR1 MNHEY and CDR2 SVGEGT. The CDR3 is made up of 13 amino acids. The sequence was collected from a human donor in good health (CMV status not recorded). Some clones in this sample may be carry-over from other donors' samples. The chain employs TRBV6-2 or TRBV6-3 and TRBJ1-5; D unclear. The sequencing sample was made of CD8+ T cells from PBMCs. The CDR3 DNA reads TGTGCCAGCACCACCGTCCTCAGTCAGCCCCAGCATTTT. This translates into CASTTVLSQPQHF.